The present T cell receptor beta chain was sequenced within a study of OX40 agonist ivuxolimab in advanced cancers. Clones were read by immunoSEQ multiplex PCR, and TCRdb kept only the in-frame ones, dropping some. The profile shows over 95,000 clones, more than 95% of them singletons. The sequencing here drew on CD4+ or CD8+ T cells sorted from blood, taken in a trial of the OX40 agonist ivuxolimab. The sequence derives from an adult with an advanced solid tumor such as melanoma, head and neck, liver or kidney cancer.

The CDR3 nucleotides are TGTGCCAGCACGCTAGGTATGTCCCACAATGAGCAGTTCTTC. Encoded protein: CASTLGMSHNEQFF. This chain connects TRBV27 to TRBJ2-1; D remains ambiguous. Germline CDR1 MNHEY, CDR2 SMNVEV (reference sequence). Trimming pared 7 bases from V and 5 bases from J, leaving 15 bases between. The CDR3 extends over 14 amino acids.